Listed here are 11 T cell receptor beta chains from one sample, sequenced in a study of T-cell memory formation after mild COVID-19. TCRdb re-analysed the 5' RACE reads in MiXCR, keeping a single row per CDR3 protein. This table holds nearly 250,000 distinct CDR3 sequences, over 15% found once. The sample consisted of PBMCs or a T cell subset sorted from them (not recorded which). The receptors shown here come from an adult woman who had mild COVID-19 (a few samples of this study predate the infection). Cell type and time point are not known.

V usage is TRBV11-2 and J usage is TRBJ2-4, with D hard to call. The CDR3 spans 15 residues. Germline CDR1 is SGHAT and CDR2 is FQNNGV. Trimming stripped 0 bases from V and 1 base from J, with 7 bases between. The CDR3 here is CASSLDRSAKNIQYF. DNA for the CDR3: TGTGCCAGCAGCTTAGACCGTTCGGCCAAAAACATTCAGTACTTC.

The chain couples TRBV5-1 to TRBJ1-1; D gene ambiguous. Trimming pared 1 base from V and 3 bases from J, leaving 13 bases between. The CDR3 has 15 amino acids. Germline V CDR1 and CDR2: SGHRS, YFSETQ. The CDR3 DNA is TGCGCCAGCAGCTTGAGAGACACCTCTGACACTGAAGCTTTCTTT. It is translated as CASSLRDTSDTEAFF.

This clonotype was counted between two and nine times. The chain uses TRBV5-5 and TRBJ2-1; D is perhaps TRBD1 or TRBD2 (6 bases each). The CDR3 has 15 amino acids. V dropped 0 bases and J dropped 6 bases, with 13 bases sitting between them. Germline V gene data show CDR1 as SGHKS and CDR2 as YYEKEE (reference sequence). CDR3 nucleotides: TGTGCCAGCAGCTTGGAGGTGGGGGGCCCCAATGAGCAGTTCTTC. Protein: CASSLEVGGPNEQFF.

This chain uses TRBV4-3 with TRBJ2-2; weak D call: TRBD1 (5 bases). The CDR3 runs to 15 residues. The germline gives CDR1 LGHNA, CDR2 YSLEER. Trimming cost V 5 bases and J 0 bases, with 10 bases left between them. CDR3 sequence: CASSSRQTNTGELFF. In nucleotides, the CDR3 is TGCGCCAGCAGCAGCCGACAGACGAACACCGGGGAGCTGTTTTTT.

For the CDR3, the DNA is TGTGCCAGCAGCTCGACCTATGGCTACACCTTC. Amino acid sequence: CASSSTYGYTF. The rearrangement joins TRBV7-2 to TRBJ1-2; D gene unclear. CDR1 SGHTA and CDR2 FQGNSA come from the germline V gene. The germline V and J ends were trimmed by 4 bases and 4 bases, with 4 bases remaining between them. CDR3 size: 11 residues.

The chain carries TRBV18 and TRBJ2-7; 9 nucleotides line up with TRBD2. The CDR3 spans 15 residues. V lost 5 bases and J lost 6; bases outside the gene matches: 11. Germline assignment: CDR1 KGHSH and CDR2 LQKENI. For the CDR3, the DNA is TGTGCCAGCTCAGCCGCCGGGACTAGCACGGCCGAGCAGTACTTC. Its translation is CASSAAGTSTAEQYF.

This chain links TRBV7-8 with TRBJ1-2; no reliable D call. Germline loops: CDR1 SGHVS, CDR2 FQNEAQ. The CDR3 is 14 amino acids. V dropped 6 bases and J dropped 0 bases, with 11 bases sitting between them. In DNA, the CDR3 is TGTGCCAGCAGTCTCGGGCGGCCTAACTATGGCTACACCTTC. It encodes CASSLGRPNYGYTF. The full variable domain, in which reference TRBV7-8 and TRBJ1-2 provide the parts outside the CDR3, is GAGVSQSPRYKVAKRGQDVALRCDPISGHVSLFWYQQALGQGPEFLTYFQNEAQLDKSGLPSDRFFAERPEGSVSTLKIQRTQQEDSAVYLCASSLGRPNYGYTFGSGTRLTVV.

The rearrangement joins TRBV18 to TRBJ2-1; either TRBD1 or TRBD2 may supply D (5 bases each). CDR3 length equals 16 residues. With 3 bases removed from V and 5 bases from J, the gap between germline ends came to 17 bases. Germline V gene sequence: CDR1 KGHSH, CDR2 LQKENI. The CDR3 loop reads CASSPGLGPGDNEQFF. For the CDR3, the DNA is TGTGCCAGCTCACCGGGCTTGGGGCCCGGGGACAATGAGCAGTTCTTC.

The rearrangement uses TRBV20-1 and TRBJ1-6; TRBD1 matches 7 bases. Per germline, CDR1 DFQATT and CDR2 SNEGSKA (reference sequence). The trim removed 6 bases at V and 6 bases at J, leaving 8 bases unmatched. The CDR3 contains 14 residues. As DNA, the CDR3 is TGCAGTGCCCGAGACAGGGAGGGTAATTCACCCCTCCACTTT. Amino acid sequence: CSARDREGNSPLHF.

This clonotype was picked up a small number of times. CDR3 region: CAIRAFGGSSYNEQFF. The DNA for the CDR3 is TGTGCCATCAGGGCCTTTGGCGGGAGTTCCTACAATGAGCAGTTCTTC. V gene TRBV10-3 combines with J gene TRBJ2-1; 7 bases match TRBD2. The germline V gene encodes CDR1 ENHRY and CDR2 SYGVKD. CDR3 length equals 16 residues. V was clipped by 6 bases and J by 1 base; unmatched bases: 9.

This chain links TRBV11-2 with TRBJ2-3, with D unresolved. The CDR3 has 15 amino acids. Germline V gives CDR1 SGHAT, CDR2 FQNNGV. V was cut by 0 bases and J by 2 bases, with 9 bases left in between. In DNA, the CDR3 is TGTGCCAGCAGCTTAGAACGGCGGTCCACAGATACGCAGTATTTT. Translating it yields CASSLERRSTDTQYF.